The entry below describes one T cell receptor (beta chain). Its matching antigen is unknown. Naive and memory CD4+ T cells came from enriched cryopreserved PBMCs. The entry originates in a study of CD4 T cells in relation to SARS-CoV-2 and coronaviruses. Study context: Convalescent patients had median age roughly 35 years, range about 20 to 72. The HLA restriction of the shared crossreactive spike epitopes was mapped.

The table came from immunoSEQ multiplex PCR; TCRdb's copy has only in-frame clones and leaves some out. The sample has some 42,000 clones; roughly 90% are singletons. Study-level results: The assay detects memory recall responses, not culture-primed primary responses.

The sequence was obtained from an adult with COVID-19. Sequencing was performed on memory CD4+ T cells from PBMCs.

CDR3 loop: CASSLGTGGAGNTIYF. In DNA, the CDR3 is TGCGCCAGCAGCCTCGGGACAGGGGGCGCTGGAAACACCATATATTTT. J is TRBJ1-3 and V is TRBV5-1, with 12 bases identical to TRBD1. The CDR3 consists of 16 residues. CDR1 is SGHRS, CDR2 YFSETQ, per germline. V lost 4 bases to trimming and J lost 2 bases; unmatched junction nucleotides: 4.